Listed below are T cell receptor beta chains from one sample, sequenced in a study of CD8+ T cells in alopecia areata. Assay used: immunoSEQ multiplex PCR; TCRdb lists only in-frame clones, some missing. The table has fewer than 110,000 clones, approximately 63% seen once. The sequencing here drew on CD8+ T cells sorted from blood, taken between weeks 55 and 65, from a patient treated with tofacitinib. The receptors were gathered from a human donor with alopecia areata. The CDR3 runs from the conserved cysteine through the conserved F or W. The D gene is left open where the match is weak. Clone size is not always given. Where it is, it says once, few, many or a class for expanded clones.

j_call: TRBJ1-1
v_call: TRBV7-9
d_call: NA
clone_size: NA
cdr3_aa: CASSSSMDSADTEAFF
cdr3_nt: TGTGCCAGCAGCTCATCAATGGATAGTGCCGACACTGAAGCTTTCTTT

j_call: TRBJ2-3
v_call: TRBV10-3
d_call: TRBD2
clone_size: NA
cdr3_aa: CATSSPLTSGGADTQYF
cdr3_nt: TGTGCCACCAGTTCCCCATTGACTAGCGGGGGGGCAGATACGCAGTATTTT

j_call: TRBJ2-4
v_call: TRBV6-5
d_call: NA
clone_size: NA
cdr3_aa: CASSSGQLNIQYF
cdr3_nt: TGTGCCAGCAGTTCGGGACAACTAAACATTCAGTACTTC

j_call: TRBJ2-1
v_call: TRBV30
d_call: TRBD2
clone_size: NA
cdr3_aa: CAWKSGGAYNEQFF
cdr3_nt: TGTGCCTGGAAGAGCGGGGGGGCTTACAATGAGCAGTTCTTC

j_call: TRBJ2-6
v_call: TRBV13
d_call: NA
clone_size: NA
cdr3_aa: CASSPGGANVLTF
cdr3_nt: TGTGCCAGCAGCCCTGGTGGGGCCAACGTCCTGACTTTC

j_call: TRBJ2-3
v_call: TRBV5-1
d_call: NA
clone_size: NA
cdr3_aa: CASSEELRRGSTDTQYF
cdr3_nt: TGCGCCAGCAGCGAGGAACTTCGTCGGGGGAGCACAGATACGCAGTATTTT

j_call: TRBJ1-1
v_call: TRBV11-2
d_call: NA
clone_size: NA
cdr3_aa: CASSLQRNTEAFF
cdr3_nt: TGTGCCAGCAGCTTACAACGGAACACTGAAGCTTTCTTT

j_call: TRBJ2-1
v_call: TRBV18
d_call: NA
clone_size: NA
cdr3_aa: CASSPVRPYNEQFF
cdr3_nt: TGTGCCAGCTCACCTGTACGGCCTTACAATGAGCAGTTCTTC

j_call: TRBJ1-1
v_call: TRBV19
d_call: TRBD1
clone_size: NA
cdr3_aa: CASGQELTEAFF
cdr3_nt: TGTGCCAGCGGACAGGAACTTACTGAAGCTTTCTTT

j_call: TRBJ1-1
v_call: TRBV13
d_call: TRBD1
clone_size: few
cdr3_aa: CASSSLGGQAKEAFF
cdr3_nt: TGTGCCAGCAGCTCCCTCGGCGGACAGGCGAAAGAAGCTTTCTTT

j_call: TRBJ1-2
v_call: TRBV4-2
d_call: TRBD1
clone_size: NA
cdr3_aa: CASSQGGAGGYTF
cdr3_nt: TGTGCCAGCAGTCAAGGGGGCGCGGGAGGCTACACCTTC

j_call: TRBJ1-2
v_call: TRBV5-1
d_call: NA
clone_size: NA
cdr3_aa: CASSLGTNHGYTF
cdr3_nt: TGCGCCAGCAGCCTGGGGACAAATCATGGCTACACCTTC

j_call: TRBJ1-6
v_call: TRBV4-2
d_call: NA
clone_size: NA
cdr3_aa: CASSQGSRTNSPLHF
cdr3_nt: TGTGCCAGCAGCCAAGGTTCGAGGACGAATTCACCCCTCCACTTT

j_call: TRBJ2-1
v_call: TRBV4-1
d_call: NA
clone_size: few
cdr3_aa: CASSRGHWEEQFF
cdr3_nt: TGCGCCAGCAGCCGCGGACACTGGGAAGAGCAGTTCTTC

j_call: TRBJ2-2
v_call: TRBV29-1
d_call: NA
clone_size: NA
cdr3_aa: CSVEEMGPWNTGELFF
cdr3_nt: TGCAGCGTTGAAGAGATGGGACCCTGGAACACCGGGGAGCTGTTTTTT

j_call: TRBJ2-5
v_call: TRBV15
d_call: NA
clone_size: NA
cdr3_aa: CATSTGPQETQYF
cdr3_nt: TGTGCCACCAGCACAGGACCCCAAGAGACCCAGTACTTC

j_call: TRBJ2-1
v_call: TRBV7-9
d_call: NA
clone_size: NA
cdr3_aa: CASSLGSGGEYNEQFF
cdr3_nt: TGTGCCAGCAGCTTGGGCAGCGGCGGGGAATACAATGAGCAGTTCTTC

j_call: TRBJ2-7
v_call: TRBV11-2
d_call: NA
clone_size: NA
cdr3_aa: CASSLEGNPRSYEQYF
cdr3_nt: TGTGCCAGCAGCTTGGAAGGGAACCCGAGATCCTACGAGCAGTACTTC

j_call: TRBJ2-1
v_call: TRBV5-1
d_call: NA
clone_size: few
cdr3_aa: CASSLAKGGGYNEQFF
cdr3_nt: TGCGCCAGCAGCTTGGCCAAGGGGGGTGGCTACAATGAGCAGTTCTTC

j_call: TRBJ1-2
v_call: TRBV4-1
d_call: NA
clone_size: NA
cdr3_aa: CASSPPWDGGYTF
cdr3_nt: TGCGCCAGCAGCCCACCCTGGGACGGCGGCTACACCTTC

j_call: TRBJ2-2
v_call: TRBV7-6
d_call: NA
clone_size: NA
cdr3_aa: CASSPTAGELFF
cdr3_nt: TGTGCCAGCAGCCCGACCGCCGGGGAGCTGTTTTTT

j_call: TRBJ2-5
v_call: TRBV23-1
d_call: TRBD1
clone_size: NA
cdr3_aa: CAGLRGFWETQYF
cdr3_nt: TGCGCCGGGCTCAGGGGGTTTTGGGAGACCCAGTACTTC

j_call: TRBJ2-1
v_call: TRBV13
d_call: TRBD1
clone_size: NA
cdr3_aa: CASSPINYRGPEQFF
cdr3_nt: TGTGCCAGCAGCCCGATCAATTACAGGGGGCCTGAGCAGTTCTTC

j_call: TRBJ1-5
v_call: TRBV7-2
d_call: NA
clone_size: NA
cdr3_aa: CASSLNGGSSNQPQHF
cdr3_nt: TGTGCCAGCAGCCTCAACGGGGGCAGTAGCAATCAGCCCCAGCATTTT

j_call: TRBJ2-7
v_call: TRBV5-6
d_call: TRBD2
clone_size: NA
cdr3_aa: CASASGDSHEQYF
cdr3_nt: TGTGCCAGCGCGAGCGGGGATTCCCACGAGCAGTACTTC

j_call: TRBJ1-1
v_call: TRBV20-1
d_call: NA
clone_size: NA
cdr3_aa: CSVSGTVAFF
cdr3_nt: TGCAGTGTCAGCGGCACGGTGGCTTTCTTT

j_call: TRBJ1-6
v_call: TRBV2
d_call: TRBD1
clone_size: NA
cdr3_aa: CASHRDRGNSPLHF
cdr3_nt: TGTGCCAGCCACCGGGACAGGGGCAATTCACCCCTCCACTTT

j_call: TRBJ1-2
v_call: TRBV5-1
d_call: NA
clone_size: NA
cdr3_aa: CASSIEENYGYTF
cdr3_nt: TGCGCCAGCAGCATAGAGGAAAACTATGGCTACACCTTC

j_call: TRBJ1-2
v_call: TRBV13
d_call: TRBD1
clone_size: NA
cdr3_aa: CASSRATGGGPGYTF
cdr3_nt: TGTGCCAGCAGCCGCGCTACAGGGGGCGGCCCTGGCTACACCTTC

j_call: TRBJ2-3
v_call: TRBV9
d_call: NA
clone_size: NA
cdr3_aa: CASSVWEGADTQYF
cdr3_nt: TGTGCCAGCAGCGTATGGGAGGGGGCAGATACGCAGTATTTT

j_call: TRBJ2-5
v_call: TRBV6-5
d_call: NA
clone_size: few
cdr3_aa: CASTRGGGSAETQYF
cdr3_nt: TGTGCCAGCACCCGGGGAGGGGGCAGTGCAGAGACCCAGTACTTC

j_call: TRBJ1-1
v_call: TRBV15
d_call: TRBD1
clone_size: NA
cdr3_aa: CATSRHTGVDTEAFF
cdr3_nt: TGTGCCACCAGCAGACATACAGGGGTGGACACTGAAGCTTTCTTT

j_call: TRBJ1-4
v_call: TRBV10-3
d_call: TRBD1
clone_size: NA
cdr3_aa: CAISESGTGANEKLFF
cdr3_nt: TGTGCCATCAGTGAGTCCGGGACAGGGGCTAATGAAAAACTGTTTTTT

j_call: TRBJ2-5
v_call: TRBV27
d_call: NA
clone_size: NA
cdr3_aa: CASSNRRTDQETQYF
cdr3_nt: TGTGCCAGCAGTAACCGTCGGACAGACCAAGAGACCCAGTACTTC

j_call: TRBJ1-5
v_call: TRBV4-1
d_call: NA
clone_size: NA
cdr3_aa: CASSQSLGNQPQHF
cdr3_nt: TGCGCCAGCAGCCAGTCCCTGGGAAATCAGCCCCAGCATTTT

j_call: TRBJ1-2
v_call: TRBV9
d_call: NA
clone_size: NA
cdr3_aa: CASSGGRGSYTF
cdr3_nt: TGTGCCAGCAGCGGGGGCCGCGGAAGCTACACCTTC

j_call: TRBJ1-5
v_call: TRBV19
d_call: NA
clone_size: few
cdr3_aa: CASSQGFQPQHF
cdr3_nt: TGTGCCAGTAGCCAAGGGTTCCAGCCCCAGCATTTT

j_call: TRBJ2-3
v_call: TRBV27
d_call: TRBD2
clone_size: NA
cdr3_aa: CASRETSGTGDTQYF
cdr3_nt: TGTGCCAGCAGGGAGACTAGCGGGACTGGCGATACGCAGTATTTT

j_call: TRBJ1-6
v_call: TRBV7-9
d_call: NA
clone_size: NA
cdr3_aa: CASSLTSERSPLHF
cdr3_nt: TGTGCCAGCAGCTTGACCTCAGAGCGTTCACCCCTCCACTTT

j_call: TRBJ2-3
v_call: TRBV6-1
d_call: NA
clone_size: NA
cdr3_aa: CASSDVGFTDTQYF
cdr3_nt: TGTGCCAGCAGTGATGTCGGTTTCACAGATACGCAGTATTTT

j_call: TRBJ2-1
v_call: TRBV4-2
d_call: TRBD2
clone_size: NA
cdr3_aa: CASSQVGLAGSSYNEQFF
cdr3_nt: TGTGCCAGCAGCCAAGTGGGACTAGCGGGGTCCTCCTACAATGAGCAGTTCTTC

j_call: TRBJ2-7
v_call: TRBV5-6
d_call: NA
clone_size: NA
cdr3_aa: CASSLSPSLQYF
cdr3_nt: TGTGCCAGCAGCTTGTCCCCATCCCTCCAGTACTTC

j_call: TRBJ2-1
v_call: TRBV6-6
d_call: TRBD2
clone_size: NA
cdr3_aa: CASSFGGGRDYNEQFF
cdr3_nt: TGTGCCAGCAGTTTTGGCGGGGGGCGAGACTACAATGAGCAGTTCTTC

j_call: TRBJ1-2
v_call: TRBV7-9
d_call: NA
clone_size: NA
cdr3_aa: CASSLYLGWGTSFGYTF
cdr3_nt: TGTGCCAGCAGCTTGTATTTGGGATGGGGGACGAGTTTCGGCTACACCTTC

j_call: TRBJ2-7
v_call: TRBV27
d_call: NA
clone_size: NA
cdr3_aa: CASSLWAGGTHEQYF
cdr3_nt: TGTGCCAGCAGTTTATGGGCCGGGGGTACCCACGAGCAGTACTTC